The 15 T cell receptor beta chains in this list originate from one sample, sequenced in a study of PD-1 blockade in classical Hodgkin lymphoma. This table comes from immunoSEQ multiplex PCR, and its TCRdb copy is limited to in-frame clones, with some not included. The data hold about 110,000 clones, with roughly nine tenths observed a single time. Each patient relapsed following autologous stem cell transplantation, and prior brentuximab vedotin exposure differed. The starting material was peripheral blood mononuclear cells (PBMCs), obtained before the second cycle of nivolumab. Receptor source: a human donor with classical Hodgkin lymphoma.

The chain employs TRBV5-1 and TRBJ2-1, with 15 bases that match TRBD2. The CDR3 totals 17 residues. Looked up from germline, CDR1 is SGHRS and CDR2 is YFSETQ. V was clipped by 7 bases and J by 6 bases; unmatched bases: 11. This CDR3 is CASSGLAGGSVSNEQFF. The CDR3 nucleotides are TGCGCCAGCTCGGGACTAGCGGGAGGATCCGTGTCCAATGAGCAGTTCTTC.

This clone has more than one count but fewer than ten. V usage is TRBV28 and J usage is TRBJ1-5; D remains unclear. V was clipped by 6 bases and J by 4 bases, with 10 bases between them. Germline V gene sequence: CDR1 MDHEN, CDR2 SYDVKM. The CDR3 contains 13 residues. CDR3 sequence (DNA): TGTGCCAGCAGATTCTTATTTAATCAGCCCCAGCATTTT. It translates to CASRFLFNQPQHF. Using reference TRBV28 and TRBJ1-5 for the parts outside the CDR3, the full variable domain is DVKVTQSSRYLVKRTGEKVFLECVQDMDHENMFWYRQDPGLGLRLIYFSYDVKMKEKGDIPEGYSVSREKKERFSLILESASTNQTSMYLCASRFLFNQPQHFGDGTRLSIL.

The chain recombines TRBV28 with TRBJ2-5; 7 bases are shared with TRBD2. The CDR3 covers 16 residues. V lost 4 bases, J lost 5 bases, and 13 bases stayed unmatched. Germline V gene lookup returns CDR1 MDHEN and CDR2 SYDVKM. The CDR3 region has the DNA TGTGCCAGCAGTTCGCTCCTCAAGCGGGATTGGGAGACCCAGTACTTC. This gives the protein CASSSLLKRDWETQYF.

The chain employs TRBV5-4 and TRBJ2-5, with 10 bases lining up with TRBD2. The CDR3 has 16 residues. V lost 0 bases to trimming and J lost 7 bases; unmatched junction nucleotides: 9. Germline values: CDR1 SGHNT, CDR2 YYREEE (reference sequence). The DNA for the CDR3 is TGTGCCAGCAGCTTGGCCTCTCTAGCGGGAGCCGGGACCCAGTACTTC. It translates to CASSLASLAGAGTQYF.

This chain uses TRBV25-1 with TRBJ2-3, with 7 bases fitting TRBD2. There are 15 residues in the CDR3. Germline V gene data show CDR1 as MGHDK and CDR2 as SYGVNS. Germline trimming cut 7 bases from V and 2 bases from J; bases unmatched to any gene: 9. The CDR3 sequence: CASTQVGGDTDTQYF. The CDR3 nucleotides are TGTGCCAGCACCCAAGTGGGGGGGGACACAGATACGCAGTATTTT.

The chain employs TRBV7-2 and TRBJ1-1, with 7 positions matching TRBD1. Germline values: CDR1 SGHTA, CDR2 FQGNSA. This CDR3 is built from 17 residues. V trimming: 1 base; J trimming: 1 base; junction bases outside the gene matches: 9. The CDR3 loop reads CASSLDRRQGQNTEAFF. The CDR3, as DNA: TGTGCCAGCAGCTTAGATAGGCGACAGGGACAGAACACTGAAGCTTTCTTT.

The chain links TRBV25-1 to TRBJ2-1, with no clear D. The germline gives CDR1 MGHDK, CDR2 SYGVNS. Trimming pared 4 bases from V and 12 bases from J, leaving 13 bases between. This CDR3 region has 12 residues. In DNA, the CDR3 is TGTGCCAGCAGTGCAGTGACTGTGACGCAGTTCTTC. It codes for CASSAVTVTQFF.

The chain links TRBV5-1 to TRBJ2-7, with D uncertain. V was clipped by 2 bases and J by 4 bases, with 13 bases between them. This CDR3 is 14 amino acids long. Germline CDR1 reads SGHRS; CDR2 reads YFSETQ. CDR3 sequence reads: CASSFLLGSYEQYF. The CDR3 nucleotides are TGCGCCAGCAGCTTCCTGTTGGGTTCTTACGAGCAGTACTTC.

V gene TRBV7-6 combines with J gene TRBJ2-7, with D tentatively TRBD2 (7 bases). In germline, CDR1 is SGHVS, CDR2 FNYEAQ. The CDR3 loop spans 14 amino acids. V was shortened by 5 bases and J by 4 bases, with 15 bases between the two germline ends. CDR3 residues: CASSQRDKQYEQYF. Written as DNA, the CDR3 is TGTGCCAGCAGCCAGCGGGACAAACAATACGAGCAGTACTTC. The full variable domain, rest sourced from reference TRBV7-6 and TRBJ2-7, is GAGVSQSPRYKVTKRGQDVALRCDPISGHVSLYWYRQALGQGPEFLTYFNYEAQQDKSGLPNDRFSAERPEGSISTLTIQRTEQRDSAMYRCASSQRDKQYEQYFGPGTRLTVT.

The rearrangement joins TRBV6-5 to TRBJ1-1; D is possibly TRBD1 (5 bases). The CDR3 has 15 residues. V dropped 2 bases and J dropped 4 bases, with 14 bases sitting between them. The germline CDR1 and CDR2 sequences are MNHEY and SVGAGI. The CDR3 spells CASSYGAGLGTEAFF. For the CDR3, the DNA is TGTGCCAGCAGTTACGGGGCAGGTTTGGGCACTGAAGCTTTCTTT.

This chain links TRBV19 with TRBJ2-7; 9 nucleotides line up with TRBD1. The junction had 5 bases not matched to a gene; V was cut back by 5 bases and J by 3 bases. Germline-derived CDR1 and CDR2 are LNHDA and SQIVND (reference sequence). The CDR3 loop spans 14 amino acids. In DNA, the CDR3 is TGTGCCAGTAGTCCCGGGACAGGGCTCTACGAGCAGTACTTC. This translates into CASSPGTGLYEQYF.

The V and J genes are TRBV5-6 and TRBJ2-2, with D perhaps matching TRBD2 (6 bases). This CDR3 is 18 amino acids long. Germline-derived CDR1 and CDR2 are SGHDT and YYEEEE. Trimming removed 1 base from V and 2 bases from J, with 18 bases in between. The DNA for the CDR3 is TGTGCCAGCAGCTTGACCTGGAGGGTTGCCCTCAACACCGGGGAGCTGTTTTTT. It translates to CASSLTWRVALNTGELFF. Based on the CDR3 plus reference TRBV5-6 and TRBJ2-2, the full variable domain is DAGVTQSPTHLIKTRGQQVTLRCSPKSGHDTVSWYQQALGQGPQFIFQYYEEEERQRGNFPDRFSGHQFPNYSSELNVNALLLGDSALYLCASSLTWRVALNTGELFFGEGSRLTVL.

This chain links TRBV6-6 with TRBJ1-4; possible D gene TRBD1, 6 bases. CDR3 length: 16 residues. CDR1 and CDR2 from the germline V gene are MNHNY and SVGAGI (reference sequence). Trimming took 6 bases from V and 7 from J, leaving 21 bases between them. This CDR3 reads CASRPRVGAAGEKLFF. Written as DNA, the CDR3 is TGTGCCAGCAGACCCCGGGTGGGGGCGGCGGGTGAAAAACTGTTTTTT.

This clone was detected a few times. The chain employs TRBV27 and TRBJ2-7, with TRBD2 as a possible D gene (5 bases). CDR3 length: 15 amino acids. Deletions cut 2 bases from V and 9 bases from J, with 20 bases between. Per the germline V gene, CDR1 is MNHEY and CDR2 is SMNVEV (reference sequence). This chain's CDR3 is CASSLNYQTGRRQYF. In DNA form, the CDR3 reads TGTGCCAGCAGTTTAAACTACCAAACGGGGAGACGGCAGTACTTC.

This clone was counted a single time. The V gene is TRBV5-1, the J gene TRBJ2-5; 7 nucleotides agree with TRBD2. The germline V gene encodes CDR1 SGHRS and CDR2 YFSETQ. The CDR3 is 14 residues long. Trimming removed 3 bases from V and 4 bases from J; junction bases left unmatched: 6. This CDR3 reads CASSSPVAGETQYF. The DNA of the CDR3 is TGCGCCAGCAGCTCTCCAGTAGCGGGAGAGACCCAGTACTTC.